This TCR beta chain was obtained from a study of OX40 agonist ivuxolimab in advanced cancers. Comment on this clone: Antigen unknown.

TCRdb keeps only in-frame clones here, not all; method: immunoSEQ multiplex PCR. The data show roughly 92,000 clones, with 70% to 85% seen just once and approximately 5% held by the top ten. Exclusion of a patient followed from autoimmune disease history or systemic immunosuppression. CDR1 is SGHNT, CDR2 YYREEE, per germline (reference sequence). V was clipped by 0 bases and J by 2 bases, with 8 bases between them. This CDR3 has 15 amino acids. Study conclusions and caveats: At 0.1 to 3.0 mg/kg and by week 6, clonal expansion occurred in CD4+ and CD8+ blood T cells.

This chain connects TRBV5-4 to TRBJ2-2; D perhaps matches TRBD1 (5 bases). This receptor was taken from an adult with an advanced solid tumor such as melanoma, head and neck, liver or kidney cancer. This sample comprised CD4+ or CD8+ T cells sorted from blood, obtained in a trial of the OX40 agonist ivuxolimab. The CDR3 loop reads CASSLAGPNTGELFF. The CDR3 DNA follows: TGTGCCAGCAGCTTGGCAGGGCCTAACACCGGGGAGCTGTTTTTT.